Listed below are T cell receptor beta chains from one sample, sequenced in a study of blood T cells in healthy people across ages. TCRdb analysed the 5' RACE reads with MiXCR anew, one entry per CDR3 protein. The sample carries about 800,000 distinct CDR3 sequences, 58% recorded once. Specimen: blood. Every receptor here comes from a man younger than 45 in good health. The conserved cysteine and the conserved F or W are not part of the CDR3 here.

j_gene | v_gene | CDR3aa
TRBJ1-5 | TRBV2 | ASSRIGTSNQPQH
TRBJ2-5 | TRBV29-1 | SGGGSLGTQY
TRBJ2-1 | TRBV27 | ASSRYRPRDNEQF
TRBJ1-1 | TRBV29-1 | SVVGLSEAF
TRBJ2-1 | TRBV4-3 | ASSQEGALAEGRGNEQF
TRBJ2-7 | TRBV29-1 | SVGGTNSYEQY
TRBJ1-6 | TRBV3-1 | ASSQDYGQGSSPLH
TRBJ2-7 | TRBV7-3 | ASSLMGRGHTYEQY
TRBJ2-7 | TRBV2 | ASRDPSGLPYEQY
TRBJ2-3 | TRBV7-2 | ASSLGSSRDTQY
TRBJ2-1 | TRBV10-3 | AISESSGRYNEQF
TRBJ2-1 | TRBV12-3/TRBV12-4 | ASRNRGLDEQF
TRBJ2-7 | TRBV28 | ASTSGGYEQY
NA | TRBV20-1 | SASSGEGIKAGGRLEQY
TRBJ2-5 | TRBV20-1 | SASASQETQY
TRBJ1-2 | TRBV14 | AGSQDSGNYGYT
TRBJ2-2 | TRBV6-5 | ASSGGTTNTGELF
TRBJ2-1 | TRBV3-1 | ASSLAVGSSYNEQF
NA | TRBV2 | ASSQSLAGVSHEQY
TRBJ2-7 | TRBV4-3 | ASSQEPGWTGGSYEQY
TRBJ1-1 | TRBV20-1 | SARKGQSAEAF
TRBJ1-2 | TRBV10-3 | AISLARQDYGYT
TRBJ2-3 | TRBV10-3 | AISGGVTDTQY
TRBJ2-6 | TRBV5-1 | ASSSTGYSGANVLT
NA | TRBV10-3 | ATAHGLGSYEQY
TRBJ2-1 | TRBV5-1 | ASRVDRSYNEQF
TRBJ1-2 | TRBV29-1 | SVKKGQGSGYT
TRBJ2-7 | TRBV29-1 | SVEGETYEQY
TRBJ2-3 | TRBV7-9 | ASSRRGLDTDTQY
TRBJ2-5 | TRBV12-3/TRBV12-4 | ASSLYGRETQY
TRBJ1-1 | TRBV20-1 | SASDARANFAEAF
TRBJ1-5 | TRBV12-3/TRBV12-4 | ASSPAANQPQH
TRBJ1-2 | TRBV20-1 | SAIDRSRGDGYT
TRBJ2-5 | TRBV28 | ASSSDRETQY
TRBJ2-5 | TRBV7-2 | ASSLSGYQETQY
NA | TRBV9 | ASSVGDTQY